The rows below give T cell receptor beta chains drawn from one sample of a study of cytomegalovirus exposure and HLA in healthy donors. TCRdb keeps only in-frame clones here, not all; method: immunoSEQ multiplex PCR. The table counts under 200,000 clones; approximately 6.9% lies in the top ten. The sequenced material came from PBMCs. These receptors were collected from a man aged 25-45 years in good health and CMV-seronegative. Each CDR3 is given with its conserved first and last residue. D genes are given only for firm matches.

J gene	D gene	V gene	CDR3 protein	CDR3 DNA
TRBJ2-4	TRBD2	TRBV6-1	CASSDPSGGLAKNIQYF	TGTGCCAGCAGTGATCCCTCGGGGGGGCTGGCCAAAAACATTCAGTACTTC
TRBJ2-1	TRBD2	TRBV19	CASSIEGGGQVEQFF	TGTGCCAGTAGTATAGAAGGCGGGGGGCAGGTGGAGCAGTTCTTC
TRBJ2-7	TRBD1	TRBV30	CAWSVWGTGSDPQYF	TGTGCCTGGAGTGTATGGGGGACAGGGAGCGATCCCCAGTACTTC
TRBJ1-2	TRBD1	TRBV7-2	CASSPGGTYYGYTF	TGTGCCAGCAGCCCAGGGGGGACCTACTATGGCTACACCTTC
TRBJ1-5	TRBD1	TRBV15	CATSGHRGLGNQPQHF	TGTGCCACCAGCGGCCACAGGGGGCTGGGCAATCAGCCCCAGCATTTT
TRBJ2-7	TRBD1	TRBV7-2	CASSLSPGQGRYEQYF	TGTGCCAGCAGCTTATCCCCGGGACAGGGGCGGTACGAGCAGTACTTC
TRBJ2-6	TRBD1	TRBV5-8	CASSLGQGAWSGANVLTF	TGTGCCAGCAGCTTGGGACAGGGGGCTTGGTCTGGGGCCAACGTCCTGACTTTC
TRBJ2-3	TRBD2	TRBV6-1	CASSWGRATDTQYF	TGTGCCAGCAGTTGGGGGAGGGCCACAGATACGCAGTATTTT
TRBJ1-3	NA	TRBV5-1	CASSAEVRGWGNTIYF	TGCGCCAGCAGCGCGGAAGTCAGGGGATGGGGGAACACCATATATTTT
TRBJ1-2	TRBD1	TRBV6-1	CASDPGQGADGYTF	TGTGCCAGCGACCCGGGACAGGGAGCGGATGGCTACACCTTC
TRBJ2-7	NA	TRBV6-1	CASSEFVPKNEQYF	TGTGCCAGCAGTGAATTTGTACCTAAAAACGAGCAGTACTTC
TRBJ1-5	TRBD1	TRBV5-1	CASSLEGTGVGQPQHF	TGCGCCAGCAGCTTGGAAGGGACAGGGGTAGGTCAGCCCCAGCATTTT
TRBJ2-3	NA	TRBV9	CASSVAFTDTQYF	TGTGCCAGCAGCGTAGCTTTCACAGATACGCAGTATTTT
TRBJ1-6	NA	TRBV6-5	CASSYSLGGAGSPLHF	TGTGCCAGCAGTTACTCGCTCGGGGGAGCGGGCTCACCCCTCCACTTT
TRBJ2-7	TRBD1	TRBV11-2	CASSLGRQGYEQYF	TGTGCCAGCAGCTTAGGTCGACAGGGCTACGAGCAGTACTTC
TRBJ2-7	TRBD2	TRBV6-1	CASCYSGRHEQYF	TGTGCCAGCTGTTATAGCGGGAGACACGAGCAGTACTTC
TRBJ1-2	TRBD1	TRBV5-8	CASSADRADVYGYTF	TGTGCCAGCAGCGCGGACAGGGCAGACGTCTATGGCTACACCTTC
TRBJ1-1	NA	TRBV21-1	CAQGGTEAFF	TGTGCCCAAGGGGGCACTGAAGCTTTCTTT
TRBJ1-1	TRBD1	TRBV4-3	CASSLRGRSGAEAFF	TGCGCCAGCAGCCTGAGGGGGCGGTCCGGGGCCGAAGCTTTCTTT
TRBJ1-1	NA	TRBV9	CASSVVGGGGGEAFF	TGTGCCAGCAGCGTAGTGGGAGGGGGAGGGGGAGAAGCTTTCTTT
TRBJ1-4	TRBD1	TRBV19	CASSIVWTGREKLFF	TGTGCCAGTAGTATAGTTTGGACAGGGCGTGAAAAACTGTTTTTT
TRBJ1-1	NA	TRBV5-1	CASSPDLNTEAFF	TGCGCCAGCAGTCCCGACTTGAACACTGAAGCTTTCTTT
TRBJ1-1	NA	TRBV7-9	CASSLIRSIPEAFF	TGTGCCAGCAGCTTAATCCGGAGTATTCCTGAAGCTTTCTTT
TRBJ2-1	TRBD1	TRBV7-2	CASSLGQGRYNEQFF	TGTGCCAGCAGCTTAGGACAGGGTCGGTACAATGAGCAGTTCTTC
TRBJ2-5	TRBD1	TRBV7-2	CASSSPTGGKETQYF	TGTGCCAGCAGCTCACCGACAGGGGGCAAAGAGACCCAGTACTTC
TRBJ2-7	NA	TRBV9	CASSWERGEQYF	TGTGCCAGCAGTTGGGAGCGCGGGGAGCAGTACTTC
TRBJ2-1	NA	TRBV7-6	CASSLAQGSEQFF	TGTGCCAGCAGCTTAGCGCAGGGCAGTGAGCAGTTCTTC
TRBJ1-2	NA	TRBV29-1	CSVVPEGGGGYTF	TGCAGCGTTGTACCGGAGGGCGGGGGTGGCTACACCTTC
TRBJ1-5	NA	TRBV28	CASRNQDGVTQPQHF	TGTGCCAGCAGAAATCAAGACGGGGTAACTCAGCCCCAGCATTTT
TRBJ2-2	TRBD2	TRBV9	CASSRGGLSGELFF	TGTGCCAGCAGTCGGGGGGGCCTATCCGGGGAGCTGTTTTTT
TRBJ2-2	NA	TRBV7-2	CASSRPPLGGYTGELFF	TGTGCCAGCAGCCGACCACCCCTTGGGGGGTACACCGGGGAGCTGTTTTTT
TRBJ1-5	NA	TRBV18	CASSPLGDSNQPQHF	TGTGCCAGCTCACCTCTCGGGGATAGCAATCAGCCCCAGCATTTT
TRBJ2-6	NA	TRBV5-1	CASSQEGRGSGANVLTF	TGCGCCAGCAGCCAAGAAGGCAGGGGATCTGGGGCCAACGTCCTGACTTTC
TRBJ1-2	TRBD1	TRBV6-4	CASSDGTGIRGGYTF	TGTGCCAGCAGCGATGGGACAGGGATTCGCGGAGGCTACACCTTC
TRBJ2-1	TRBD2	TRBV6-1	CASREGTSGRDEQFF	TGTGCCAGCAGAGAAGGGACTAGCGGGAGGGATGAGCAGTTCTTC
TRBJ1-5	NA	TRBV6-1	CASSATGGYSNQPQHF	TGTGCCAGCAGTGCGACCGGGGGGTATAGCAATCAGCCCCAGCATTTT
TRBJ2-3	TRBD2	TRBV5-4	CASSWRIAGGSDTQYF	TGTGCCAGCAGCTGGAGGATAGCGGGAGGATCAGATACGCAGTATTTT